This record looks at one T cell receptor beta chain sequence and its context. Per the study methods: Amplification of reference gene primers provided the estimated nucleated cell counts. Here immunoSEQ multiplex PCR was the method, and the copy in TCRdb shows in-frame clones only, minus some. The V and J calls and clone size come from that table; D and trimming were worked out from the DNA. The profile shows 40,000 or so clones, more than 65% of them singletons. This record comes from a study of blood T cell repertoires in COVID-19. About the research overall: COVID-19 samples, acute and convalescent, were from the United States, Italy and Spain. Sources were T cells, B-cell-depleted T cells, or PBMCs; the material itself was cDNA or gDNA.

CDR3 length: 15 amino acids. V shed 4 bases and J shed 0 bases, with 14 bases lying between them. Germline V gene data show CDR1 as SGHNT and CDR2 as YYREEE (reference sequence). This chain joins TRBV5-4 and TRBJ2-7; tentatively, D is TRBD2 (7 bases). The sample taken for sequencing was peripheral blood. This clonotype originated in a man older than 75 with acute or convalescent COVID-19. The CDR3 protein is CASSVGGQVSYEQYF. Here the CDR3 DNA reads TGTGCCAGCAGCGTGGGGGGGCAGGTCTCCTACGAGCAGTACTTC.